One and the same sample provided the 27 T cell receptor beta chains below, sequenced in a study of cytomegalovirus exposure and HLA in healthy donors. The study ran its PCR with 60 Vbeta and 13 Jbeta primers. The data were produced by immunoSEQ multiplex PCR, yet TCRdb's version contains in-frame clones alone and is incomplete. The sample includes some 80,000 clones, about four fifths of them seen just once. The source material was PBMCs. These receptor sequences come from a man aged 18 to 30 in good health and CMV-seropositive.

The chain joins TRBV6-5 to TRBJ1-1; 7 nucleotides line up with TRBD1. The CDR3 runs to 14 residues. The ends lost 5 bases at V and 4 bases at J; junction bases unmatched: 7. Germline CDR1 and CDR2: MNHEY and SVGAGI. Written as DNA, the CDR3 is TGTGCCAGCAGTGAACAGGGGTACGGCACTGAAGCTTTCTTT. It specifies CASSEQGYGTEAFF.

V gene TRBV11-3 combines with J gene TRBJ2-1; TRBD2 aligns across 7 bases. V dropped 3 bases and J dropped 8; count of bases not matched to a gene: 10. Germline-derived CDR1 and CDR2 are SGHNT and YENEEA. This CDR3 is 15 amino acids long. The CDR3, as DNA: TGTGCCAGCAGCTTGGGGGGGTCTCAGGACCATGAGCAGTTCTTC. It yields the protein CASSLGGSQDHEQFF.

This clone was seen a single time. This chain uses TRBV5-1 with TRBJ1-2; 8 nucleotides agree with TRBD1. Unmatched junction bases numbered 5, after V lost 3 bases and J lost 1 base. The CDR3 covers 15 residues. Germline V CDR1 and CDR2: SGHRS, YFSETQ. The CDR3 protein is CASSWGTGRNYGYTF. Here the CDR3 DNA reads TGCGCCAGCAGCTGGGGGACAGGACGTAACTATGGCTACACCTTC.

The rearrangement uses TRBV4-2 and TRBJ1-2; tentatively, D is TRBD1 (6 bases). V was shortened by 2 bases and J by 7 bases, with 20 bases between the two germline ends. The CDR3 has 16 amino acids. In germline, CDR1 is LGHNA, CDR2 YNFKEQ. CDR3 in DNA: TGTGCCAGCAGCCAAAAATCCTCCGGGGGGGCGGCTGGCTACACCTTC. This encodes CASSQKSSGGAAGYTF.

The genes are TRBV18 and TRBJ2-7, with 9 bases lining up with TRBD1. The CDR3 sequence is 13 residues long. Germline V gene sequence: CDR1 KGHSH, CDR2 LQKENI. After removal of 5 bases from V and 4 bases from J, the junction contained 3 bases not matched to a gene. The CDR3 loop reads CASSEGQGYEQYF. In DNA form, the CDR3 reads TGTGCCAGCTCAGAGGGACAGGGTTACGAGCAGTACTTC.

The V and J genes are TRBV29-1 and TRBJ1-1; weak D call: TRBD1 (5 bases). The V end was cut by 6 bases, the J end by 5 bases, with 19 bases between. CDR1 and CDR2 from the germline V gene are SQVTM and ANQGSEA. The CDR3 has 14 residues. The chain's CDR3 is CSVPRGVYLTEAFF. The CDR3 DNA follows: TGCAGCGTACCGCGGGGGGTGTATCTTACTGAAGCTTTCTTT.

In this sample, this clone turned up a few times. The V gene is TRBV11-2, the J gene TRBJ2-5; D is ambiguous. The CDR3 extends over 13 amino acids. V was pared by 0 bases and J by 4 bases, with 6 bases between. The germline V gene has CDR1 SGHAT and CDR2 FQNNGV. CDR3 sequence reads: CASSLDPRETQYF. CDR3 sequence (DNA): TGTGCCAGCAGCTTAGACCCCCGAGAGACCCAGTACTTC.

This clone was counted a single time. The chain recombines TRBV5-4 with TRBJ1-2; no clear D. CDR3 length equals 16 residues. Deletions cut 2 bases from V and 4 bases from J, with 18 bases between. CDR1 SGHNT and CDR2 YYREEE come from the germline V gene (reference sequence). CDR3 coding DNA: TGTGCCAGCAGCTTCCCACCGCCTGCGGGCCTCTATGGCTACACCTTC. Amino acids: CASSFPPPAGLYGYTF. The full variable domain, in which reference TRBV5-4 and TRBJ1-2 provide the parts outside the CDR3, is ETGVTQSPTHLIKTRGQQVTLRCSSQSGHNTVSWYQQALGQGPQFIFQYYREEENGRGNFPPRFSGLQFPNYSSELNVNALELDDSALYLCASSFPPPAGLYGYTFGSGTRLTVV.

The V and J genes are TRBV10-3 and TRBJ1-2; D is ambiguous. The V end lost 1 base, the J end lost 3 bases, and 6 bases lay between the germline ends. There are 13 residues in the CDR3. Germline CDR1 ENHRY, CDR2 SYGVKD. The CDR3 DNA follows: TGTGCCATCAGTGAGTTGGCAGACTATGGCTACACCTTC. Protein sequence: CAISELADYGYTF.

The chain carries TRBV28 and TRBJ1-4; 9 positions match TRBD1. The length of the CDR3 is 15 residues. V lost 4 bases and J lost 6; bases outside the gene matches: 6. CDR1 is MDHEN, CDR2 SYDVKM, per germline. The CDR3 spells CASSYTRDRDEKLFF. DNA of the CDR3: TGTGCCAGCAGTTATACCCGGGACAGGGATGAAAAACTGTTTTTT.

This chain links TRBV29-1 with TRBJ2-5; weak D call: TRBD2 (6 bases). V lost 6 bases to trimming and J lost 5 bases, with 16 bases between them. Germline CDR1 and CDR2: SQVTM and ANQGSEA. The CDR3 has 13 residues. The DNA for the CDR3 is TGCAGCGTGGGAGGTATACAGCGGGAGACCCAGTACTTC. Translation gives CSVGGIQRETQYF.

The V and J genes are TRBV6-5 and TRBJ1-2; D is perhaps TRBD1 (5 bases). V shed 5 bases and J shed 4 bases, with 8 bases lying between them. This CDR3 has 12 residues. The germline gives CDR1 MNHEY, CDR2 SVGAGI. The CDR3 here is CASSLDSYGYTF. DNA for the CDR3: TGTGCCAGCAGTCTCGACAGCTATGGCTACACCTTC.

This clone was detected a few times. The chain links TRBV5-6 to TRBJ2-7; D remains ambiguous. Between the trimmed V and J ends, which lost 1 base and 3 bases, there was a span of 14 bases. This CDR3 contains 15 residues. Looked up from germline, CDR1 is SGHDT and CDR2 is YYEEEE. The CDR3 is CASSLYRSPLYEQYF. CDR3 DNA sequence: TGTGCCAGCAGCTTGTATCGTAGCCCCCTCTACGAGCAGTACTTC.

The chain is built from TRBV7-6 and TRBJ2-1, with 7 bases fitting TRBD2. V gave up 5 bases and J gave up 7 bases; unmatched junction bases: 11. The CDR3 loop spans 15 amino acids. CDR1 is SGHVS, CDR2 FNYEAQ, per germline. The CDR3 nucleotides are TGTGCCAGCAGCCCCCCTGCGGGCGGGAGAAATGAGCAGTTCTTC. This gives the protein CASSPPAGGRNEQFF.

This sequence joins TRBV2 and TRBJ2-7, with TRBD2 matching 11 bases. The V gene end was trimmed by 0 bases and the J gene end by 5 bases; junction bases not matched to a gene: 3. The CDR3 runs to 15 residues. Germline-derived CDR1 and CDR2 are SNHLY and FYNNEI. The CDR3, as DNA: TGTGCCAGCAGTGAAGCTCCGGGACTAGCGGACGAGCAGTACTTC. This gives the protein CASSEAPGLADEQYF.

The V call is TRBV18, the J call TRBJ2-2; 8 bases map to TRBD1. J gave up 6 bases and V 2 bases, and 8 bases lay outside the gene matches. Germline-derived CDR1 and CDR2 are KGHSH and LQKENI. The CDR3 covers 16 residues. DNA for the CDR3: TGTGCCAGCTCACCAATGCCGGCAGGGGGCCCCGGGGAGCTGTTTTTT. The encoded protein is CASSPMPAGGPGELFF.

The V and J genes are TRBV27 and TRBJ2-7; D is unresolved. V shed 2 bases and J shed 2 bases, with 10 bases lying between them. Germline V CDR1 and CDR2: MNHEY, SMNVEV (reference sequence). This CDR3 region has 14 residues. CDR3: CASSLQSPTYEQYF. Written as DNA, the CDR3 is TGTGCCAGCAGTTTACAGTCACCAACCTACGAGCAGTACTTC.

The chain recombines TRBV29-1 with TRBJ2-2, with TRBD2 matching over 11 bases. The germline V gene encodes CDR1 SQVTM and CDR2 ANQGSEA. This CDR3 has 15 residues. Trimming removed 4 bases from V and 6 bases from J; junction bases left unmatched: 7. The CDR3 coding sequence is TGCAGCGTTGGCCTAGCGGGAGGTGCATCCGGGGAGCTGTTTTTT. Its protein is CSVGLAGGASGELFF.

This clone appeared a single time. This chain links TRBV6-5 with TRBJ2-7; maybe TRBD1 (5 bases). Trimming removed 3 bases at V and 2 bases at J, with 8 bases between. The germline V gene has CDR1 MNHEY and CDR2 SVGAGI. The CDR3 covers 13 residues. CDR3 loop: CASSYAGPYEQYF. The DNA for the CDR3 is TGTGCCAGCAGTTATGCAGGGCCCTACGAGCAGTACTTC.

The V gene is TRBV28, the J gene TRBJ2-3; 8 positions agree with TRBD2. Germline loops: CDR1 MDHEN, CDR2 SYDVKM. The V segment lost 7 bases and the J segment 2 bases; nucleotides outside the gene matches: 17. The CDR3 totals 18 residues. As DNA, the CDR3 is TGTGCCAGCAAAGGGATGAAACGGGGGGGAGGGACCACAGATACGCAGTATTTT. Translation gives CASKGMKRGGGTTDTQYF.

This clone showed up just a few times. V and J are TRBV4-1 and TRBJ2-5, with 15 bases aligning to TRBD2. The CDR3 extends over 20 amino acids. V gave up 5 bases and J gave up 1 base; unmatched junction bases: 14. The germline CDR1 and CDR2 sequences are MGHRA and YSYEKL. CDR3 sequence (DNA): TGCGCCAGCAGCGGATCGCCCGGGACTAGCGGGAGGAAAGGCCAAGAGACCCAGTACTTC. Its protein is CASSGSPGTSGRKGQETQYF.

This clone appeared a few times. The chain has TRBV2 and TRBJ2-7; D unresolved. V was trimmed by 3 bases and J by 1 base, leaving 7 bases between them. CDR1 SNHLY and CDR2 FYNNEI come from the germline V gene. The CDR3 loop spans 13 amino acids. The CDR3 loop is CASSDSKSYEQYF. Written as DNA, the CDR3 is TGTGCCAGCAGTGATAGTAAATCCTACGAGCAGTACTTC. Combining the CDR3 with reference TRBV2 and TRBJ2-7 gives the whole variable domain EPEVTQTPSHQVTQMGQEVILRCVPISNHLYFYWYRQILGQKVEFLVSFYNNEISEKSEIFDDQFSVERPDGSNFTLKIRSTKLEDSAMYFCASSDSKSYEQYFGPGTRLTVT.

The table lists this clone with a count of one. V gene TRBV28 combines with J gene TRBJ2-7; 7 nucleotides line up with TRBD1. Trimming cost V 6 bases and J 3 bases; bases outside gene matches: 5. This CDR3 is built from 13 residues. Germline-derived CDR1 and CDR2 are MDHEN and SYDVKM. Here the CDR3 DNA reads TGTGCCAGCAGCCGAACAGGGGACTACGAGCAGTACTTC. Protein product: CASSRTGDYEQYF.

The CDR3 loop reads CASSEYGGTGYGEQYF. The CDR3 bases are TGTGCCAGCAGTGAATATGGCGGGACAGGGTACGGCGAGCAGTACTTC. J is TRBJ2-7 and V is TRBV25-1, with TRBD1 identical over 9 bases. Germline assignment: CDR1 MGHDK and CDR2 SYGVNS. V was clipped by 0 bases and J by 6 bases; unmatched bases: 9. The length of the CDR3 is 16 residues.

This clone turned up a few times. The chain combines TRBV13 with TRBJ2-1, with TRBD2 matching 9 bases. The V segment lost 0 bases and the J segment 3 bases; nucleotides outside the gene matches: 9. The germline CDR1 and CDR2 sequences are PRHDT and FYEKMQ (reference sequence). CDR3 size: 18 residues. Here the CDR3 DNA reads TGTGCCAGCAGCTTAGGGGGGCGACTAGCGGAATACTACAATGAGCAGTTCTTC. It encodes CASSLGGRLAEYYNEQFF.

J is TRBJ2-3 and V is TRBV4-1; tentative D call: TRBD2 (6 bases). V was pared by 4 bases and J by 6 bases, with 14 bases between. CDR1 and CDR2 (germline): MGHRA, YSYEKL. The CDR3 is 14 amino acids. The CDR3 here is CASSPWRGSDTQYF. CDR3 nucleotides: TGCGCCAGCAGCCCGTGGAGGGGTTCGGATACGCAGTATTTT.

In this sample, this clone turned up a few times. The gene calls are TRBV28 and TRBJ2-7, with 9 bases that match TRBD2. This CDR3 contains 15 residues. Looked up from germline, CDR1 is MDHEN and CDR2 is SYDVKM. J lost 3 bases, V lost 5 bases, and 8 bases had no gene match. CDR3 loop: CASSPPTSGDYEQYF. The CDR3 DNA sequence: TGTGCCAGCAGTCCGCCGACTAGCGGTGACTACGAGCAGTACTTC.